This section outlines one TCR beta chain sequence together with its context. Without sorting, samples used about 90 million PBMCs for genomic DNA. The sample originates from a study of shared clonotypes between healthy human individuals. At the level of the study: Researchers drew samples from two women and three men aged 18 to 49.

Deep-level running was used for the assay. Assay: immunoSEQ multiplex PCR; the TCRdb copy retains only in-frame clones and omits some. There are roughly 480,000 clones in the sample; around 79% occur only once, and approximately 12% lies in the top ten. Sequenced sample: PBMCs. This TCR came from a woman aged 35 to 49 in good health. Some clones in this sample may be carry-over from other donors' samples.

The CDR3 loop is CASGGGSTDTQYF. DNA of the CDR3: TGTGCCAGCGGGGGCGGGAGTACAGATACGCAGTATTTT. The gene calls are TRBV28 and TRBJ2-3, with a weak D call TRBD2 (7 bases). CDR1 and CDR2 from the germline V gene are MDHEN and SYDVKM. Trimming cost V 8 bases and J 3 bases, with 12 bases left between them. The CDR3 has 13 residues.